This TCR beta chain stems from a study of cytomegalovirus exposure and HLA in healthy donors. Findings of the study overall: The study put 150 or so TCR beta chains on its list as cytomegalovirus-associated.

Germline V gene lookup returns CDR1 SGHRS and CDR2 YFSETQ. The CDR3 is 16 amino acids. Trimming removed 4 bases at V and 2 bases at J, with 18 bases between. Repertoires were generated with immunoSEQ multiplex PCR, while TCRdb's copy carries only in-frame clones and drops some. The sample yields under 200,000 clones, about 90% seen once. Details on this clone: Antigen specificity is unknown.

The receptor was derived from a young woman in good health and CMV-seropositive. Sample: PBMCs. This chain uses TRBV5-1 with TRBJ1-1; D is undetermined. CDR3 DNA sequence: TGCGCCAGCAGCCTGAATTGGGCAGCCATAAACACTGAAGCTTTCTTT. Its translation: CASSLNWAAINTEAFF.